This T cell receptor beta chain was recorded in a study of tumor-infiltrating lymphocytes in primary liver carcinoma. Findings of the study overall: Pairs of tumor regions overlapped more than tumor-adjacent and tumor-blood pairs did.

Germline CDR1 and CDR2: SEHNR and FQNEAQ (reference sequence). The CDR3 length is 15 residues. Only a few counts were recorded for this clonotype. Its antigen is not known. Given a much more abundant clone one base away, this may be a read error. Co-extraction of both nucleic acids (RNA and DNA) used about 18-34 mg of unsorted bulk tissue. Making TCR beta cDNA involved approximately 0.5 ug total RNA and a constant-region primer. Three nested multiplex PCR rounds of slightly modified ARM-PCR generated TCR beta libraries. Each of the first two PCR rounds ran around 10 cycles with TRBV1-TRBV30 forward and C-beta reverse primers. TCRdb re-analysed the multiplex PCR reads in MiXCR, keeping a single row per CDR3 protein. The table has under 85,000 distinct CDR3 sequences, about three quarters seen once.

This clonotype was sampled from a man aged 40-55 years with primary liver carcinoma and hepatitis B virus infection. This rearrangement joins TRBV7-9 to TRBJ2-1, with 13 nucleotides matching TRBD2. The sequencing sample was made of liver tumor tissue from sampling region 1. This sample's subset: tumor region T1, superior pole. The DNA for the CDR3 is TGTACCAGCAGCTGGACTAGCGGGAGTTTAGATGAGCAGTTCTTC. The encoded protein is CTSSWTSGSLDEQFF.